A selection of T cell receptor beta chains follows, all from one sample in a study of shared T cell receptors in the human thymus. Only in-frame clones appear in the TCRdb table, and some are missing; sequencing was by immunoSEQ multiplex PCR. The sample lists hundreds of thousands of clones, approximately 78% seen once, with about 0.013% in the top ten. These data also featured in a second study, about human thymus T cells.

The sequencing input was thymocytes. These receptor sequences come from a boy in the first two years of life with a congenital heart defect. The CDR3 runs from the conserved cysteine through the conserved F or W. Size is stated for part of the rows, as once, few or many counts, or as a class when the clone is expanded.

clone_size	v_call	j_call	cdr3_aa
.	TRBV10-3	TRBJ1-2	CAISQGQGDGYTF
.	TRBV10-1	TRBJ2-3	CASSEPQGYTQYF
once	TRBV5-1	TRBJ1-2	CASSLGQGAFYGYTF
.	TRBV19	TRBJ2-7	CASSPGGSKYF
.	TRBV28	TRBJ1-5	CASRRRQGTSNQPQHF
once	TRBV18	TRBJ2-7	CASSPVSDGHYEQYF
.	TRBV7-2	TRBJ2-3	CASSFLSDRGGTDTQYF
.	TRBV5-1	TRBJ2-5	CASSLPSTDLYQETQYF
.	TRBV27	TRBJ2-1	CASRVAGGDNEQFF
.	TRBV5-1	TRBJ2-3	CASSSDRGLVTDTQYF